The clone carrying this TCR beta chain has just a few counts. This sample was included in a study of blood T cell repertoires in COVID-19. CDR1 and CDR2 from the germline V gene are SGDLS and YYNGEE. V shed 0 bases and J 8 bases; nucleotides not matched to a gene: 11. The CDR3 is 17 amino acids. Enrolled during active infection, Seattle patients were then followed longitudinally. Study processing details: Counts of nucleated cells, estimated from reference gene primer amplification, were obtained. The protocol was immunoSEQ multiplex PCR, while the TCRdb copy is restricted to in-frame clones and leaves out a portion. For V, J and clone size, that table is used; D and trimming come from the DNA. The sample holds 150,000 or so clones, roughly 77% seen once.

Sequenced sample: peripheral blood. This receptor was identified in a woman between 65 and 79 years old with COVID-19, enrolled during active disease. This rearrangement joins TRBV9 to TRBJ2-1; 10 bases line up with TRBD1. The CDR3 spells CASSVAPGQGGSDEQFF. CDR3 nucleotides: TGTGCCAGCAGCGTAGCCCCAGGACAGGGGGGATCGGATGAGCAGTTCTTC.